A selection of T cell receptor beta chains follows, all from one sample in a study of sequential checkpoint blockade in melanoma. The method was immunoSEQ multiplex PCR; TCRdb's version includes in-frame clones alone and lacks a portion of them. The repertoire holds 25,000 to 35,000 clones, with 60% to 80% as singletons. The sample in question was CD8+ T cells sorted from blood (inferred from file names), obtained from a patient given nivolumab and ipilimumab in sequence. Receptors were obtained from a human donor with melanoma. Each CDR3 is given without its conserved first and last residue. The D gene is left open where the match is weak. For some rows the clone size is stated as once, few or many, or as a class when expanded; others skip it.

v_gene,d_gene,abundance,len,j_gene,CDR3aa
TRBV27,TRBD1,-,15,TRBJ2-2,ASSTWTGVDWLGELF
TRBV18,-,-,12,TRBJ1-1,ASSPGGLVTEAF
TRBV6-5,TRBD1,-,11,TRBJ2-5,ASSYGTEETQY
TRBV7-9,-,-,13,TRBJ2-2,ASSPQVSNTGELF
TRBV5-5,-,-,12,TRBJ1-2,ASSSGQFYYGYT
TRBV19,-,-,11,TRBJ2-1,ASSHGELNEQF
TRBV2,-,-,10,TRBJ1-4,AIREQNEKLF
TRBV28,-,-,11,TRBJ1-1,ASSLGRGTEAF
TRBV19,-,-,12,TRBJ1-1,ASSYSGGGTEAF
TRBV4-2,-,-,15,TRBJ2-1,ASSQDATLDAVNEQF
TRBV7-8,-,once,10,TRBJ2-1,ASSLGGDEQF
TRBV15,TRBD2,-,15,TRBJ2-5,ATSRGTSGIDQETQY
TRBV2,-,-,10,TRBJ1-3,ASSATAPGQY
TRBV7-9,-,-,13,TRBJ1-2,ASSSVGLANYGYT
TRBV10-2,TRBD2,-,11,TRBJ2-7,ASSLLADYEQY
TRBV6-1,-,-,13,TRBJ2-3,ASSGNYLPSDTQY
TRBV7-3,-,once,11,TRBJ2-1,ASSLYGGTEQF
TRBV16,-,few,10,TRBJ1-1,ASSPMMTEAF
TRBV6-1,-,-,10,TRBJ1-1,ASGESNTEAF
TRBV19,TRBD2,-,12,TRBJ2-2,ASSLAGGPGELF
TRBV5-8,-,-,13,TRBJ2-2,ASSSESGNTGELF
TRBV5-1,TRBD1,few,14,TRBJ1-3,ASSSLEGASGNTIY
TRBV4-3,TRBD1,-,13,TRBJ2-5,ASSPGTAIQETQY
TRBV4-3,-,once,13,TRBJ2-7,ASSQGTASSYEQY
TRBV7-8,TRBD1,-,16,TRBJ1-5,ASSQLNGDRRSNQPQH
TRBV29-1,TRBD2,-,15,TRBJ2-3,SVEKAGGDSLADTQY
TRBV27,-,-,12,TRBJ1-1,ASSPGRMNTEAF
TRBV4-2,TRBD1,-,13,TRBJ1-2,ASSQGTGTVYGYT
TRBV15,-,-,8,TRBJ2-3,ATRADTQY
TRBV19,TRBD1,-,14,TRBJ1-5,ASSPYGTAGNQPQH
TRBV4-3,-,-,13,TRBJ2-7,ASSQEWQLSYEQY